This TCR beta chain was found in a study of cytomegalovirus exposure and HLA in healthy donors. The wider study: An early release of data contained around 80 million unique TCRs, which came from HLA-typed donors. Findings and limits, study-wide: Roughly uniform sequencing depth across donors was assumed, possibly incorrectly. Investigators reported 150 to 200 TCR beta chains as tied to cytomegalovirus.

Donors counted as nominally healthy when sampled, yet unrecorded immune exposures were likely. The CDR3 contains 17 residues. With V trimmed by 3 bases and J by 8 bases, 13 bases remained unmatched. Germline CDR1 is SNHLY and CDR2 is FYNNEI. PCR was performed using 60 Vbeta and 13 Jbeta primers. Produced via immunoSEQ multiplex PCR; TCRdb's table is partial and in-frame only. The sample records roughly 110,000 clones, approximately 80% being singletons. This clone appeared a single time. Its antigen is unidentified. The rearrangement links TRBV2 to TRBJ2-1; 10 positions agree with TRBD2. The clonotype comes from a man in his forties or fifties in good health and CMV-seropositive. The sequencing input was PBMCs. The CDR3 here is CASSDPSGGPGVDEQFF. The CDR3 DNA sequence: TGTGCCAGCAGTGACCCTAGCGGGGGCCCTGGGGTTGATGAGCAGTTCTTC.